Listed here are 11 T cell receptor beta chains from one sample, sequenced in a study of blood T cells in healthy people across ages. Sample-barcoded 5' priming and a J-beta primer mix drove a second PCR of 7 to 11 cycles. A single record per CDR3 protein comes from TCRdb applying MiXCR to the 5' RACE reads. The sample contains about 2 million distinct CDR3 sequences, approximately 50% of which appear only once. Sequencing was performed on blood. These receptors were collected from a woman aged 40 to 50 in good health.

The rearrangement uses TRBV25-1 and TRBJ2-3; 10 nucleotides line up with TRBD1. CDR1 MGHDK and CDR2 SYGVNS come from the germline V gene. J was trimmed by 7 bases and V by 6 bases; bases with no gene match: 7. The CDR3 consists of 14 residues. This CDR3 reads CASSAGQGMNTQYF. CDR3 sequence (DNA): TGTGCCAGCAGCGCGGGACAGGGGATGAATACGCAGTATTTT. The full variable domain, in which reference TRBV25-1 and TRBJ2-3 provide the parts outside the CDR3, is EADIYQTPRYLVIGTGKKITLECSQTMGHDKMYWYQQDPGMELHLIHYSYGVNSTEKGDLSSESTVSRIRTEHFPLTLESARPSHTSQYLCASSAGQGMNTQYFGPGTRLTVL.

This clonotype has at least ten counts. The CDR3 DNA reads as TGTGCCAGCAGCCAAGATGGCCCCGGCGGGGGACAAGAGACCCAGTACTTC. This gives the protein CASSQDGPGGGQETQYF. The chain links TRBV4-2 to TRBJ2-5; TRBD2 aligns across 7 bases. Unmatched junction bases numbered 9, after V lost 0 bases and J lost 2 bases. CDR1 is LGHNA, CDR2 YNFKEQ, per germline. The CDR3 covers 17 residues.

Remarks on this clonotype: Sequence at one end of the junction differs from germline and may be a read error. The genes are TRBV14 and TRBJ2-1; 7 positions match TRBD2. The CDR3 length is 14 residues. The germline CDR1 and CDR2 sequences are SGHDN and FVKESK. Here the CDR3 DNA reads TGTGCCAGCAGCCACGGGGGGTCCTGCAATGAGCAGTTCTTC. This gives the protein CASSHGGSCNEQFF.

The chain uses TRBV20-1 and TRBJ2-4, with 14 bases aligning to TRBD2. There are 19 residues in the CDR3. Losses at the gene ends were 2 bases for V and 0 bases for J; bases not matched to a gene: 9. The germline CDR1 and CDR2 sequences are DFQATT and SNEGSKA (reference sequence). The CDR3 spells CSARRLAGGLSVAKNIQYF. CDR3 DNA sequence: TGCAGTGCTAGACGACTAGCGGGGGGGTTGTCTGTAGCCAAAAACATTCAGTACTTC.

V usage is TRBV27 and J usage is TRBJ2-1; 7 bases match TRBD2. CDR3 length equals 15 residues. CDR1 and CDR2 (germline): MNHEY, SMNVEV (reference sequence). Trimming cost V 3 bases and J 5 bases; bases outside gene matches: 7. This CDR3 reads CASSFFTGGNNEQFF. In DNA, the CDR3 is TGTGCCAGCAGTTTTTTTACCGGGGGGAACAATGAGCAGTTCTTC.

In this sample, this clonotype turned up a few times. The chain's CDR3 is CASSLARVQAPGETQYF. CDR3 coding DNA: TGTGCCAGCAGCTTAGCCAGGGTGCAGGCCCCTGGGGAGACCCAGTACTTC. V and J are TRBV7-2 and TRBJ2-5; TRBD1 might be the D (5 bases). This CDR3 is built from 17 residues. From germline, CDR1 is SGHTA and CDR2 FQGNSA. Trimming shortened V by 0 bases and J by 5 bases, and 19 bases separated the two germline ends.

This clonotype occurred once. Compared with germline, one end of the junction differs, possibly owing to a read error. The J gene is TRBJ2-7, the V gene TRBV6-5, with a weak D call TRBD2 (6 bases). The CDR3 extends over 15 amino acids. CDR1 MNHEY and CDR2 SVGAGI come from the germline V gene. The CDR3 DNA reads TGTGCCGGCAGGATACGGGGGACCCTCTCCTACGAGCAGTACTTC. As protein: CAGRIRGTLSYEQYF.

This chain joins TRBV7-2 and TRBJ2-7, with 9 bases fitting TRBD1. Germline-derived CDR1 and CDR2 are SGHTA and FQGNSA. The CDR3 consists of 15 residues. V shed 5 bases and J 2 bases; nucleotides not matched to a gene: 7. This chain's CDR3 is CASSPYGTGTYEQYF. DNA of the CDR3: TGTGCCAGCAGCCCCTACGGGACAGGGACCTACGAGCAGTACTTC.

The rearrangement joins TRBV18 to TRBJ1-4, with D possibly matching TRBD1 (5 bases). The germline gives CDR1 KGHSH, CDR2 LQKENI. Trimming cost V 4 bases and J 6 bases, with 9 bases left between them. There are 13 residues in the CDR3. The CDR3 nucleotides are TGTGCCAGCTCACGGGGGGTCGATGAAAAACTGTTTTTT. Its translation is CASSRGVDEKLFF. Drawing the rest from reference TRBV18 and TRBJ1-4, the complete variable domain is NAGVMQNPRHLVRRRGQEARLRCSPMKGHSHVYWYRQLPEEGLKFMVYLQKENIIDESGMPKERFSAEFPKEGPSILRIQQVVRGDSAAYFCASSRGVDEKLFFGSGTQLSVL.

V gene TRBV6-5 combines with J gene TRBJ2-3, with unresolved D. V lost 0 bases and J lost 0, with 13 bases in between. This CDR3 contains 17 residues. In germline, CDR1 is MNHEY, CDR2 SVGAGI. The CDR3 here is CASSYSKQTASTDTQYF. In nucleotides, the CDR3 is TGTGCCAGCAGTTACTCGAAACAGACCGCTAGCACAGATACGCAGTATTTT.

This rearrangement joins TRBV28 to TRBJ2-7; D gene unclear. The germline V gene encodes CDR1 MDHEN and CDR2 SYDVKM. The CDR3 runs 12 residues. V was pared by 6 bases and J by 4 bases, with 10 bases between. The CDR3 is CASRPDPYEQYF. DNA for the CDR3: TGTGCCAGCAGGCCGGACCCTTACGAGCAGTACTTC.